This T cell receptor (beta chain) came from a study of vaccination effects on CD4 cells after COVID-19. Regarding the study as a whole: By a late point after vaccination, infection- and vaccine-induced clones had shrunk markedly through clonal contraction. Common cold coronavirus cross-reactivity was shown by only 1 of 255 vaccine-induced clones in healthy vaccinees.

About this clone itself: The antigen remains undetermined.

The CDR3 has 15 amino acids. The V end lost 2 bases, the J end lost 4 bases, and 12 bases lay between the germline ends. Germline-derived CDR1 and CDR2 are MNHEY and SVGAGI. The data were produced by immunoSEQ multiplex PCR, yet TCRdb's version contains in-frame clones alone and is incomplete. The profile shows about 40,000 clones, about 70% of them singletons. Investigators separated out CD4+ T cells once around eleven days of culture had passed. Everyone in the study got two shots of either the BNT162b2 or mRNA-1273 vaccine. None of the vaccinated had previously contracted SARS-CoV-2, and their nucleocapsid antibodies tested negative. Days 3 and 7 were when half the medium was replaced with IL-2 medium.

The TCR sequence derives from a human donor who received a COVID-19 vaccine. This sequence joins TRBV6-5 and TRBJ1-3; maybe TRBD1 (6 bases). The starting material was CD4+ T cells from PBMCs cultured without peptide, obtained after COVID-19 vaccination. CDR3: CASSYSWGQGNTIYF. The CDR3 region has the DNA TGTGCCAGCAGTTACAGCTGGGGGCAAGGAAACACCATATATTTT.